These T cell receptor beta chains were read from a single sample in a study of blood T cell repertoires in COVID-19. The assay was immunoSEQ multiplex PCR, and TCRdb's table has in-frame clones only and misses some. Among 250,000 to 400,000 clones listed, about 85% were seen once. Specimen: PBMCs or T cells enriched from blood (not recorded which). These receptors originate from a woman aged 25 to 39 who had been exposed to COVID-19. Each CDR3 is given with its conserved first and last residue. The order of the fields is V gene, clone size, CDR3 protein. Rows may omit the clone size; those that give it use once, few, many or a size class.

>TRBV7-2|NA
CASSSSWELNTEAFF
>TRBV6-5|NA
CASLDRGANEKLFF
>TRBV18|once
CASSPQQGDYEQYF
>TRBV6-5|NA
CASSHRGIGEQYF
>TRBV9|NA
CASSVGANEQFF
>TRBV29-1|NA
CSVTGSGNTIYF
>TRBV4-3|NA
CASSRSGGTDTQYF
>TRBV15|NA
CATTPHWSNQPQHF
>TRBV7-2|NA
CASTPLGESYNSPLHF
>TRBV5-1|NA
CASSLGGRTDGYTF
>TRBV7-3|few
CASSLTPDMTDTQYF
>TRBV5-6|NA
CASNIRDRPYNEQFF
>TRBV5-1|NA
CASSLAGRGEQFF
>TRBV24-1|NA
CATEGGTRRNNGYTF
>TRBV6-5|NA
CASSYSFSGVGGYTF
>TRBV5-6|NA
CASRFDRVEGYTF
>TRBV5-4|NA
CASSLELRDPGELFF
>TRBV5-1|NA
CASSLDSGIEQYF